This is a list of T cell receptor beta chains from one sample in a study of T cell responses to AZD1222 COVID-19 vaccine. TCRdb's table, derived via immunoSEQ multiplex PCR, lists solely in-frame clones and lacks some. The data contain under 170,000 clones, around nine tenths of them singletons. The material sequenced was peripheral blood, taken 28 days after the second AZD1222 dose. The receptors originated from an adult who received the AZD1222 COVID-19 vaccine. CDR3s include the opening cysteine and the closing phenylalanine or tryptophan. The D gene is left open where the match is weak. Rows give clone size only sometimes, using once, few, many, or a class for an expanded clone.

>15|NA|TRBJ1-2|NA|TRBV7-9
TGTGCCAGCAGCTTAGGGCCACAGGGCGGCTATGGCTACACCTTC
CASSLGPQGGYGYTF
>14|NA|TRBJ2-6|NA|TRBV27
TGTGCCAGCACCACAGGGACTGGGGCCAACGTCCTGACTTTC
CASTTGTGANVLTF
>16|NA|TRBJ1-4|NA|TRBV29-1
NA
CSGFGPGGEGNEKLFF
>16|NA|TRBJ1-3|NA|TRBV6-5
TGTGCCAGCAGTTACCAGCTAGGGGGCTCTGGAAACACCATATATTTT
CASSYQLGGSGNTIYF
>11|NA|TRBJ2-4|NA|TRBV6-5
TGTGCCCTAACAGGGACGGACATTCAGTACTTC
CALTGTDIQYF
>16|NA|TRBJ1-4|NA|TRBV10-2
TGCGCCAGCAGTGCAGGGACCCAAGCCTATAATGAAAAACTGTTTTTT
CASSAGTQAYNEKLFF
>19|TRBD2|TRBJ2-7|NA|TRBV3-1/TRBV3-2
TGTGCCAGCAGCCAAGATCCGGCGACTAGCGGGCCGGAGACCTACGAGCAGTACTTC
CASSQDPATSGPETYEQYF
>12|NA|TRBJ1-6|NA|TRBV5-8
TGTGCCAGCAGCTTGATTCATTCACCCCTCCACTTT
CASSLIHSPLHF
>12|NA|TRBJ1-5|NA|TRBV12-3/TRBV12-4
TGTGCCAGCACCACAACAGAACAGCCCCAGCATTTT
CASTTTEQPQHF
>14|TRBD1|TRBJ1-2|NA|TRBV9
TGTGCCAGCAGCGCAGGGGGGCTTAGCTATGGCTACACCTTC
CASSAGGLSYGYTF
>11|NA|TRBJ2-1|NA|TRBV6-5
TGTGCCTCCCGGGGGGCCAATGAGCAGTTCTTC
CASRGANEQFF
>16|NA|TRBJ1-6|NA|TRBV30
TGTGCCTGGGCCGCCCGACACGGGGCGAAGGTGTCACCCCTCCACTTT
CAWAARHGAKVSPLHF
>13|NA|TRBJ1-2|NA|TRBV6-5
TGTGCCAGCGCTGGGTTAAACGGCTATGGCTACACCTTC
CASAGLNGYGYTF
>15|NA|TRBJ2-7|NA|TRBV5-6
TGTGCCAGCTTCCCGGCGGCATCCATTACCTACGAGCAGTACTTC
CASFPAASITYEQYF
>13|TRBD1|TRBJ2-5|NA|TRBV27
TGTGCCAGCAGCTGGACAGGGCAAGAGACCCAGTACTTC
CASSWTGQETQYF
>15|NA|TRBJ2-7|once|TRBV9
TGTGCCAGCAGCGTAGCCGGGGGTGCCACGGACGAGCAGTACTTC
CASSVAGGATDEQYF
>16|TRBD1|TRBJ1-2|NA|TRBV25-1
TGTGCCAGCAGCATGACAGGGGGCCCTGCTAACTATGGCTACACCTTC
CASSMTGGPANYGYTF
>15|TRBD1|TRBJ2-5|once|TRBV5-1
TGCGCCAGCAGCTTGGAGGTAGGGGGCTTGGAGACCCAGTACTTC
CASSLEVGGLETQYF
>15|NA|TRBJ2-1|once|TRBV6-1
TGTGCCAGCAGTGAAGCATTAGACCCTTACAATGAGCAGTTCTTC
CASSEALDPYNEQFF
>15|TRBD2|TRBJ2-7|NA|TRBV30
TGTGCCTGGAGTGACGGACTAGCGGGAGATCTCGAGCAGTACTTC
CAWSDGLAGDLEQYF
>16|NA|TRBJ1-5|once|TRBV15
TGTGCCACCAGCAGAGAGGCCGCGGCCAGCAATCAGCCCCAGCATTTT
CATSREAAASNQPQHF
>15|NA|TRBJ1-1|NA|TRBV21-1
TGTGCCAGCAGCAAATGGGGCAGGTTGAACACTGAAGCTTTCTTT
CASSKWGRLNTEAFF
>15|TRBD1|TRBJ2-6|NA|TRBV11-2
TGTGCCAGCAGTCCACAGGGGTCCGGGGCCAACGTCCTGACTTTC
CASSPQGSGANVLTF
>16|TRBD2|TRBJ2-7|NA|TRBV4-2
TGTGCCAGCAGCCAAGATTACCAGCGGGAGGGCTACGAGCAGTACTTC
CASSQDYQREGYEQYF
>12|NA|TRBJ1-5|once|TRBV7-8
TGTGCCAGCAGCTTAGTTGATCAGCCCCAGCATTTT
CASSLVDQPQHF
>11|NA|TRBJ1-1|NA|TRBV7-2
TGTGCCAGCAGCTTTATGTCGGAAGCTTTCTTT
CASSFMSEAFF
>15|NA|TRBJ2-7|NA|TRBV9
TGTGCCAGCAGCAGCGAGGCTACCCTTTCCTACGAGCAGTACTTC
CASSSEATLSYEQYF
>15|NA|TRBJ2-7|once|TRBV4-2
TGTGCCAGCAGCCAATTGGGGGTTAGCGGCTACGAGCAGTACTTC
CASSQLGVSGYEQYF
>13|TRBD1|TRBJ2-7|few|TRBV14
TGTGCCAGCAGCCGGGACAGGGTGGACGAGCAGTACTTC
CASSRDRVDEQYF
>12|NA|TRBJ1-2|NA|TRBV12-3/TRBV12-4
TGTGCCAGCAGTTTTGGTGCCTATGGCTACACCTTC
CASSFGAYGYTF
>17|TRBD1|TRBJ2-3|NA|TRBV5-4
TGTGCCAGCAGCGACTACCAGGGGGCGCGGGGCACAGATACGCAGTATTTT
CASSDYQGARGTDTQYF
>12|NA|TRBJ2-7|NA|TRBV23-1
TGCGCCAGCAGTCAACCCTATTACGAGCAGTACTTC
CASSQPYYEQYF
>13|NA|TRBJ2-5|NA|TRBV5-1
TGCGCCAGCAGCTTGCCTGGGCCGGAGACCCAGTACTTC
CASSLPGPETQYF
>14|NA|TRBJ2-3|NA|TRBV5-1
TGCGCCAGCAGCTCATCGACCAGCGTGGATACGCAGTATTTT
CASSSSTSVDTQYF
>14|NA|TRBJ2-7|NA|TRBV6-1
TGTGCCAGCAGTGAACCGGGCTCTTCCTACGAGCAGTACTTC
CASSEPGSSYEQYF
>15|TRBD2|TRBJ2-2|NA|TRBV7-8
TGTGCCAGCAGCTTATCGGGAGGGCCGGTCGGGGAGCTGTTTTTT
CASSLSGGPVGELFF
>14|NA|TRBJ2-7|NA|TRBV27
TGTGCCAGCAGTAAGGCAGGGGTCGGCCACGAGCAGTACTTC
CASSKAGVGHEQYF
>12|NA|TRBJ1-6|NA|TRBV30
TGTGCCTGTGGGAGAGAGAATTCACCCCTCCACTTT
CACGRENSPLHF
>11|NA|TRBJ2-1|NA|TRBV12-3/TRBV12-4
TGTGCCAGCAGTTTCACAGATGAGCAGTTCTTC
CASSFTDEQFF
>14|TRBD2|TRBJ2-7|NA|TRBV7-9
TGTGCCAGCAGCCCGATGAGCGGGAGGGACGAGCAGTACTTC
CASSPMSGRDEQYF
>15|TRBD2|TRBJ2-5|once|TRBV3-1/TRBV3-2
TGTGCCAGCAGCCAAGGGACTAGCGGGAGAGAGACCCAGTACTTC
CASSQGTSGRETQYF
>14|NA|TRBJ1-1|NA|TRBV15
TGTGCCACCAGCAGATCCCGGGCGAACACTGAAGCTTTCTTT
CATSRSRANTEAFF
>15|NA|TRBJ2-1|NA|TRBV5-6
TGTGCCAGCAGCTTCGGCGGGCGCTCCTACAATGAGCAGTTCTTC
CASSFGGRSYNEQFF
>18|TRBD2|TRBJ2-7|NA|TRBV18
TGTGCCAGCTCACCACCCGGACTAGCGGGAGGCCTCTCCTACGAGCAGTACTTC
CASSPPGLAGGLSYEQYF
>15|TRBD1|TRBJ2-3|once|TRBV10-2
TGCGCCAGCAGTGACAGGGGGTCTCGCTCAGATACGCAGTATTTT
CASSDRGSRSDTQYF
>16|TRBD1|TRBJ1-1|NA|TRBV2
TGTGCCAGCAGTGGGGACAGGGGGCAAGGTTGGACTGAAGCTTTCTTT
CASSGDRGQGWTEAFF
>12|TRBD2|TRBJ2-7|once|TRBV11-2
TGTGCCAGCAGCTTTAGCGGGTACGAGCAGTACTTC
CASSFSGYEQYF
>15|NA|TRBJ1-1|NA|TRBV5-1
TGCGCCAGCAGCTTGGCTCCAACCTCGAACACTGAAGCTTTCTTT
CASSLAPTSNTEAFF